The sequence of this T cell receptor (beta chain) was determined in a study of PD-1 blockade in classical Hodgkin lymphoma. Study findings and constraints: Partial responders and progressors had significantly lower baseline TCR diversity. CD4+ TCR diversity, unlike CD8+, rose significantly by C4D1. The authors have not defined what causes the repertoire differences, possibly disease activity or prior therapy.

Profiling relied on immunoSEQ multiplex PCR, and the TCRdb table lists in-frame clones only, not all of them. The table shows about 13,000 clones, with 92% occurring only once. All patients experienced relapse after autologous stem cell transplantation, and brentuximab vedotin exposure was variable. As concerns this clone: Its antigen is currently unknown.

The TCR comes from a human donor with classical Hodgkin lymphoma. The source was peripheral blood mononuclear cells (PBMCs), collected at baseline.

The CDR3 region has the DNA TGTGCCAGCAGTGGACTAGCGGGACCCCACGAGCAGTACTTC. Translated: CASSGLAGPHEQYF. The chain combines TRBV2 with TRBJ2-7, with 11 bases that match TRBD2. The CDR3 spans 14 residues. Germline V lookup: CDR1 SNHLY, CDR2 FYNNEI. V was pared by 4 bases and J by 5 bases, with 4 bases of the junction left unmatched.